The rows below give T cell receptor beta chains drawn from one sample of a study of blood T cell repertoires in COVID-19. Using immunoSEQ multiplex PCR, the repertoire was profiled, and TCRdb retains in-frame clones only, with some absent. The sample lists roughly 320,000 clones, approximately 85% seen once, with approximately 7.5% in the top ten. Sample: peripheral blood. Receptor source: a human donor in a cohort sampled during active COVID-19. Each CDR3 is given without its conserved first and last residue. Fields, in order: J gene, V gene, CDR3 protein.

J gene: TRBJ1-1; V gene: TRBV9; CDR3 protein: ASSVALTGVTEAF
J gene: TRBJ2-1; V gene: TRBV2; CDR3 protein: ASSLQRGPYLSDEQF
J gene: TRBJ1-2; V gene: TRBV24-1; CDR3 protein: ATSPGLGNGYT
J gene: TRBJ1-3; V gene: TRBV6-5; CDR3 protein: ASSFAGLSGNTIY
J gene: TRBJ2-6; V gene: TRBV5-5; CDR3 protein: ASSSADRTSSGANVLT
J gene: TRBJ2-2; V gene: TRBV19; CDR3 protein: ASQTGAETTGELF
J gene: TRBJ2-1; V gene: TRBV4-2; CDR3 protein: ASSPIEGGHYNEQF
J gene: TRBJ2-2; V gene: TRBV18; CDR3 protein: ASSPENDRELF
J gene: TRBJ1-2; V gene: TRBV3-1/TRBV3-2; CDR3 protein: ASSQDRGVEGYT
J gene: TRBJ1-3; V gene: TRBV4-1; CDR3 protein: ASSQEVPGSGNTIY
J gene: TRBJ2-2; V gene: TRBV5-6; CDR3 protein: ASSFNPTGELF
J gene: TRBJ1-1; V gene: TRBV5-5; CDR3 protein: ASSLSVKNTEAF
J gene: TRBJ1-5; V gene: TRBV15; CDR3 protein: ATSSQGGNQPQH
J gene: TRBJ1-2; V gene: TRBV6-5; CDR3 protein: ASSPTDRAYGYT
J gene: TRBJ1-5; V gene: TRBV2; CDR3 protein: ASSMDTQPQH
J gene: TRBJ1-2; V gene: TRBV28; CDR3 protein: ASSLYSGGSYGYT
J gene: TRBJ2-7; V gene: TRBV10-2; CDR3 protein: ASSGATKGEQY
J gene: TRBJ1-5; V gene: TRBV6-5; CDR3 protein: ASMAGGYSNQPQH